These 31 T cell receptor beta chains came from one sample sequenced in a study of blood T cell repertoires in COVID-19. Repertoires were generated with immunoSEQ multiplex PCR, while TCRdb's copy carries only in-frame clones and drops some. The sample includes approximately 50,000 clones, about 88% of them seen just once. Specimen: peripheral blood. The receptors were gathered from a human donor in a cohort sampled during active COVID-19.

Written as DNA, the CDR3 is TGTGCCAGTAGTATCCCGGGACTAGCGGGAGGAGGCGAGACCCAGTACTTC. Translated: CASSIPGLAGGGETQYF. The V and J genes are TRBV19 and TRBJ2-5, with TRBD2 identical over 15 bases. V trimming: 3 bases; J trimming: 5 bases; junction bases outside the gene matches: 7. Germline values: CDR1 LNHDA, CDR2 SQIVND (reference sequence). This CDR3 is built from 17 residues.

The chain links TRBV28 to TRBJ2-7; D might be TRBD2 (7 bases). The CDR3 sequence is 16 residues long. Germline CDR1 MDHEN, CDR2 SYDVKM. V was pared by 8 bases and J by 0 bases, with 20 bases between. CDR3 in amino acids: CASAYVGGASSYEQYF. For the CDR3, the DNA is TGTGCCAGCGCCTATGTAGGGGGGGCTAGCTCCTACGAGCAGTACTTC.

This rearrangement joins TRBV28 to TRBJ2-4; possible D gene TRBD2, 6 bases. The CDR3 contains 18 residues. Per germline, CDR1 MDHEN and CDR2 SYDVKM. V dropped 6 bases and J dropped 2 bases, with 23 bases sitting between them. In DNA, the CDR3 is TGTGCCAGCAGCCGGGGGTCCCGCGAGGGTTTTTCCAAAAACATTCAGTACTTC. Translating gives CASSRGSREGFSKNIQYF.

DNA for the CDR3: TGCGCCAGCAGTCTGACCGGGGAGGGGCCCTACGAGCAGTACTTC. Translating gives CASSLTGEGPYEQYF. This rearrangement joins TRBV5-1 to TRBJ2-7, with 7 bases matching TRBD2. The CDR3 contains 15 residues. The germline CDR1 and CDR2 sequences are SGHRS and YFSETQ. The V segment lost 5 bases and the J segment 2 bases; nucleotides outside the gene matches: 10.

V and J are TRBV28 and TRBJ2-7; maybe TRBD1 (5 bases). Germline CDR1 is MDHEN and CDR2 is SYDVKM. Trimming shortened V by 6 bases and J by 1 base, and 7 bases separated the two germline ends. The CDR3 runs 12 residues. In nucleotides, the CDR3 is TGTGCCAGCAGGTCAGGGTCCTACGAGCAGTACTTC. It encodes CASRSGSYEQYF.

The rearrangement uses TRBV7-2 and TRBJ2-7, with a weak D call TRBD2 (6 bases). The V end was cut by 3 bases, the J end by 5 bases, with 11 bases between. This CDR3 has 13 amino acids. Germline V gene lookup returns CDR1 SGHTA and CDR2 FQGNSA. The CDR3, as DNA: TGTGCCAGCAGCTTGGGCCAGCGGGACGAGCAGTACTTC. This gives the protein CASSLGQRDEQYF.

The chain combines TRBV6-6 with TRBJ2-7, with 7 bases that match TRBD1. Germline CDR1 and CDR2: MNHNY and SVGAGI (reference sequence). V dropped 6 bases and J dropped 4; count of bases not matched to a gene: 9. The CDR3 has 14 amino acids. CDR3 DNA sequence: TGTGCCAGCAGGGGAACAGGGGTTATGTACGAGCAGTACGTC. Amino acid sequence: CASRGTGVMYEQYV.

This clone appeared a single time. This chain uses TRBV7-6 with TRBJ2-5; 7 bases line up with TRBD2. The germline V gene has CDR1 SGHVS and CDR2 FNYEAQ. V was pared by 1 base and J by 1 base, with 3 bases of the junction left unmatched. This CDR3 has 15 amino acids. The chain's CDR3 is CASSLVASGQETQYF. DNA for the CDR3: TGTGCCAGCAGCTTAGTTGCTAGCGGCCAAGAGACCCAGTACTTC. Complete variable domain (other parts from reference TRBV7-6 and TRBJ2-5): GAGVSQSPRYKVTKRGQDVALRCDPISGHVSLYWYRQALGQGPEFLTYFNYEAQQDKSGLPNDRFSAERPEGSISTLTIQRTEQRDSAMYRCASSLVASGQETQYFGPGTRLLVL.

CDR3 region: CSVRIGTENSPLHF. The CDR3 DNA follows: TGCAGCGTGAGAATCGGGACAGAGAATTCACCCCTCCACTTT. This sequence joins TRBV29-1 and TRBJ1-6; 7 nucleotides align to TRBD1. Germline-derived CDR1 and CDR2 are SQVTM and ANQGSEA. Unmatched junction bases numbered 9, after V lost 6 bases and J lost 7 bases. There are 14 residues in the CDR3.

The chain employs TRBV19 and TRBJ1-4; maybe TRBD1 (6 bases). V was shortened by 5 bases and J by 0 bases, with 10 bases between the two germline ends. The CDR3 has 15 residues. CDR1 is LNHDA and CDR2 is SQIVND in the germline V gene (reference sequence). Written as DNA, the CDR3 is TGTGCCAGTAGTGCCCAGGGGACAACTAATGAAAAACTGTTTTTT. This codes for CASSAQGTTNEKLFF.

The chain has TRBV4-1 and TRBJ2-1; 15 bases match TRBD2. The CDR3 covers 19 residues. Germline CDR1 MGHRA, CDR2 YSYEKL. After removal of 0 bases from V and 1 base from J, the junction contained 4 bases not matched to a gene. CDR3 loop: CASSQDGTSGRPSYNEQFF. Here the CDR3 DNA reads TGCGCCAGCAGCCAAGATGGGACTAGCGGGAGGCCATCCTACAATGAGCAGTTCTTC.

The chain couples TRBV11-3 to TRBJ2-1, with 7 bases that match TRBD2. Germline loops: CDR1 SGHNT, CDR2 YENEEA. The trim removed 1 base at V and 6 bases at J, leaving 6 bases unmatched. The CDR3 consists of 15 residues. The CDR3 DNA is TGTGCCAGCAGCTTAGCTGGGGTAGCGGGCAATGAGCAGTTCTTC. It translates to CASSLAGVAGNEQFF.

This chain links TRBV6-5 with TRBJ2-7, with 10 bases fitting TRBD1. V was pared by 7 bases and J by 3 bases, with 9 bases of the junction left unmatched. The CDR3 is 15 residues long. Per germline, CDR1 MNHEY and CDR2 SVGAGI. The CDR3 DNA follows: TGTGCCAGCAACCGGGGGGGACAGGGGCGCTACGAGCAGTACTTC. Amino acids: CASNRGGQGRYEQYF.

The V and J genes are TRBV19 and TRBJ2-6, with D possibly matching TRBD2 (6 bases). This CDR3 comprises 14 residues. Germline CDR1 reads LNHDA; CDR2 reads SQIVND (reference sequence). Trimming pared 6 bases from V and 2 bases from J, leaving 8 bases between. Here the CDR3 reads CASRTGAGANVLTF. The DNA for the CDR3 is TGTGCCAGTAGAACGGGAGCTGGGGCCAACGTCCTGACTTTC.

The CDR3, as DNA: TGTGCCAGCAGCGACAGGAATAATGAAAAACTGTTTTTT. The encoded protein is CASSDRNNEKLFF. This sequence joins TRBV28 and TRBJ1-4, with TRBD1 as a possible D gene (6 bases). The CDR3 contains 13 residues. Trimming cost V 6 bases and J 4 bases, with 9 bases left between them. Germline assignment: CDR1 MDHEN and CDR2 SYDVKM.

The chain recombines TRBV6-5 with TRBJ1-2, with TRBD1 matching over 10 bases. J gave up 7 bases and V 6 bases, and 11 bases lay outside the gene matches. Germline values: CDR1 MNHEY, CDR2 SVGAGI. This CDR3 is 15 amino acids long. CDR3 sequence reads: CASRAPTGGATGYTF. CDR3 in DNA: TGTGCCAGCAGAGCCCCGACAGGGGGCGCAACTGGCTACACCTTC.

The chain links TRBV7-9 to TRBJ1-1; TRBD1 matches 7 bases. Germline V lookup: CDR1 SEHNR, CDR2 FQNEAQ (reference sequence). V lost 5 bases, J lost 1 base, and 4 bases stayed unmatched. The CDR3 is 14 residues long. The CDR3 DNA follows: TGTGCCAGCAGCGATACAGGGGCGAACACTGAAGCTTTCTTT. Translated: CASSDTGANTEAFF.

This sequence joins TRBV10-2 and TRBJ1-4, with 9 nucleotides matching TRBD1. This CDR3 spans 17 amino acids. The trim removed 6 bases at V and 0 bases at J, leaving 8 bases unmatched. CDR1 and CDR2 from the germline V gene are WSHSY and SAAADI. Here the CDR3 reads CASRTTGGASTNEKLFF. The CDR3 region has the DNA TGCGCCAGCAGGACAACAGGGGGCGCGTCAACTAATGAAAAACTGTTTTTT.

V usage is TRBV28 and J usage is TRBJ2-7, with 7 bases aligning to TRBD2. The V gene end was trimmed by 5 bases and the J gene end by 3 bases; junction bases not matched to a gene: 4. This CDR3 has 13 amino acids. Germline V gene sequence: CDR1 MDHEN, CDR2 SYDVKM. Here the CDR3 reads CASSPPGGYEQYF. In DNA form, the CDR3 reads TGTGCCAGCAGTCCTCCGGGGGGCTACGAGCAGTACTTC.

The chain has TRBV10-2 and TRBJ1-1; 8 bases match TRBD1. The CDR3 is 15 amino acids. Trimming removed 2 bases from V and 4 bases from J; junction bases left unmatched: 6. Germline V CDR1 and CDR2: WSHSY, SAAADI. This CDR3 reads CASSEEQGVGTEAFF. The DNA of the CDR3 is TGCGCCAGCAGTGAGGAACAGGGGGTTGGCACTGAAGCTTTCTTT.

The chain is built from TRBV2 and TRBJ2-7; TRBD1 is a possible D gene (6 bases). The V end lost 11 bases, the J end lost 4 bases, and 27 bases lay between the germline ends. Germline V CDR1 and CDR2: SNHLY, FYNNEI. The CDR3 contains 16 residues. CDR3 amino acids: CAGRPGTRSLRYEQYV. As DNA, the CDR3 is TGTGCCGGACGCCCCGGGACAAGGTCCCTGAGGTACGAGCAGTACGTC.

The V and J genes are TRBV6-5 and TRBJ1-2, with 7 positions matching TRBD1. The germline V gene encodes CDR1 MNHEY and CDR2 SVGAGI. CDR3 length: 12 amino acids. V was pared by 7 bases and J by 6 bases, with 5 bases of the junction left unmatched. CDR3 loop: CASTIGGHGYTF. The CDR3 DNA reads TGTGCCAGCACGATAGGGGGCCATGGCTACACCTTC.

CDR3 sequence reads: CASGLNLAEYNEQFF. The CDR3 region has the DNA TGTGCTAGTGGTTTGAACCTAGCGGAATACAATGAGCAGTTCTTC. The chain employs TRBV12-5 and TRBJ2-1, with 7 bases lining up with TRBD2. CDR1 and CDR2 (germline): LGHNT, FRNRAP. This CDR3 has 15 amino acids. Losses at the gene ends were 2 bases for V and 4 bases for J; bases not matched to a gene: 5. Using reference TRBV12-5 and TRBJ2-1 for the parts outside the CDR3, the full variable domain is DARVTQTPRHKVTEMGQEVTMRCQPILGHNTVFWYRQTMMQGLELLAYFRNRAPLDDSGMPKDRFSAEMPDATLATLKIQPSEPRDSAVYFCASGLNLAEYNEQFFGPGTRLTVL.

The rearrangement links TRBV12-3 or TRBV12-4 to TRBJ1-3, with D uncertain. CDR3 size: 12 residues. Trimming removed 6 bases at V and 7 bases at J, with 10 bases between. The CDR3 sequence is CASRDLGNTIYF. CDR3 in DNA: TGTGCCAGCAGGGACTTGGGTAACACCATATATTTT.

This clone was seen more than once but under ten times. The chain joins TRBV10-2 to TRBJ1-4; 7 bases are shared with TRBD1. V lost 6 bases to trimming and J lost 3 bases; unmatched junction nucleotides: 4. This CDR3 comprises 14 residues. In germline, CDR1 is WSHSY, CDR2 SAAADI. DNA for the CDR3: TGCGCCAGCAGCCGGGACAGCCCTAATGAAAAACTGTTTTTT. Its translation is CASSRDSPNEKLFF.

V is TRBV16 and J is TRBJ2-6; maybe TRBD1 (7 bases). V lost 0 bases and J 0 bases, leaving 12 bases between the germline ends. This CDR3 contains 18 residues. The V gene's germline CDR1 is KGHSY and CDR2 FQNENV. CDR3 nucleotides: TGTGCCAGCAGCCAATCGGCAGGGGGGAGCTCTGGGGCCAACGTCCTGACTTTC. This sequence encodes CASSQSAGGSSGANVLTF.

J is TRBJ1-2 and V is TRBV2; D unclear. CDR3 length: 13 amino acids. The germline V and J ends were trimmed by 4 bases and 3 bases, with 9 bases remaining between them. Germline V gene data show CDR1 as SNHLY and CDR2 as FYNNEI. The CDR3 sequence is CASSGTDDYGYTF. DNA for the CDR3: TGTGCCAGCAGTGGAACAGATGACTATGGCTACACCTTC.

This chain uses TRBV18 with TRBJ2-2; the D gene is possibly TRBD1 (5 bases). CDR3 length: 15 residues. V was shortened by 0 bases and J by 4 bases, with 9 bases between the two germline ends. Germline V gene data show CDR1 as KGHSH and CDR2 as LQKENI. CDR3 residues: CASSPPVRVTGELFF. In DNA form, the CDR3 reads TGTGCCAGCTCACCACCGGTCAGGGTCACCGGGGAGCTGTTTTTT.

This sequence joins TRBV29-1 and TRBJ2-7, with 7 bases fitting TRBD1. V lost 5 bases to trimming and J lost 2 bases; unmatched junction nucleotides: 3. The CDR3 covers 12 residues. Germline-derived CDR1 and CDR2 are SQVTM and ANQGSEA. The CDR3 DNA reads TGCAGCGTTAGTACAGGGGCCTACGAGCAGTACTTC. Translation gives CSVSTGAYEQYF.

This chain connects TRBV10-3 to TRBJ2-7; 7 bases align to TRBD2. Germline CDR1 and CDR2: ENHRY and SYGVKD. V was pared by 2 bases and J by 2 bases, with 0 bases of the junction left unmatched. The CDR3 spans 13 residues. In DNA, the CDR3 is TGTGCCATCAGTGAGCGGGGGGCCTACGAGCAGTACTTC. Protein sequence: CAISERGAYEQYF.

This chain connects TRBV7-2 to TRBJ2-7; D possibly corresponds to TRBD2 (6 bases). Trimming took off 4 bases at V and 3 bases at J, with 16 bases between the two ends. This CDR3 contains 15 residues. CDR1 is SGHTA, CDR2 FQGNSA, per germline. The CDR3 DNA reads TGTGCCAGCAGCTCAACCGGGACTGGAAACTACGAGCAGTACTTC. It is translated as CASSSTGTGNYEQYF.